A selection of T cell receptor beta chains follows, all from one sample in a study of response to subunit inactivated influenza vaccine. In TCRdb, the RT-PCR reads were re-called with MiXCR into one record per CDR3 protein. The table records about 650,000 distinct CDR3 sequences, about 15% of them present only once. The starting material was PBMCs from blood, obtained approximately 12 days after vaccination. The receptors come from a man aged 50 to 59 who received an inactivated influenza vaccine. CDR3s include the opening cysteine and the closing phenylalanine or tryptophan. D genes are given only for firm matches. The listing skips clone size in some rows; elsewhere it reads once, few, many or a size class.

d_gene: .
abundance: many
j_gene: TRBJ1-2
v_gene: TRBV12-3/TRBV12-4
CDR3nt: TGTGCCAGCACCCCGGACAGATATGGCTACACCTTC
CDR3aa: CASTPDRYGYTF

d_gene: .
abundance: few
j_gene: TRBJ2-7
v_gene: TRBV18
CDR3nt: TGTGCCAGCTCACTAAGCCCGGGACTTAATCCGTACGAGCAGTACTTC
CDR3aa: CASSLSPGLNPYEQYF

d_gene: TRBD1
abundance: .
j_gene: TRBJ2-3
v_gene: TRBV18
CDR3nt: TGTGCCAGCTCACCACGGCCACAGGGGGCAAGCACAGATACGCAGTATTTT
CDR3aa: CASSPRPQGASTDTQYF

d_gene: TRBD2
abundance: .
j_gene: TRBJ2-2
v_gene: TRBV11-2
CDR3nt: TGTGCCAGCAGCCTAAAGCGGGGGGGCCTAGCGAACACCGGGGAGCTGTTTTTT
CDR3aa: CASSLKRGGLANTGELFF

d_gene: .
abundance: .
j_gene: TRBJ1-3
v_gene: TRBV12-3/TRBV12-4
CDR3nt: TGTGCCAGCAGTCCGAGGTCTCGCTCTGGAAACACCATATATTTT
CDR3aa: CASSPRSRSGNTIYF

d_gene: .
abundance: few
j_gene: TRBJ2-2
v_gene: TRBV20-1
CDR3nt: TGCAGTGCTAGAGTCGGTTCGGGCACCGGGGAGCTGTTTTTT
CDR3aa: CSARVGSGTGELFF

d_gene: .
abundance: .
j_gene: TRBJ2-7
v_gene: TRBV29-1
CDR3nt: TGCAGCGTTGAAGATAACTACTACGAGCAGTACTTC
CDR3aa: CSVEDNYYEQYF

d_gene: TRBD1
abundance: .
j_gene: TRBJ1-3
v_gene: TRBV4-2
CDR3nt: TGTGCCAGCAGCCAAGAAACTTCCGGCGCAGGGGGCGCCGACACCATATATTTT
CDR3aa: CASSQETSGAGGADTIYF

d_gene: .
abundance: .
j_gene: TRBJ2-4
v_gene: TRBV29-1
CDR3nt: TGCAGCGTTGAGGCGCAGCTCAAAAACATTCAGTACTTC
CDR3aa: CSVEAQLKNIQYF

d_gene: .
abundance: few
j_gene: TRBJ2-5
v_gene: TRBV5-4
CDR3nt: TGTGCCACCACGGGGGATAGGGCTGGAGAGACCCAGTACTTC
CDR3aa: CATTGDRAGETQYF

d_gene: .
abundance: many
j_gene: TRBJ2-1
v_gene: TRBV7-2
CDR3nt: TGTGCCAGCAACCTGGGGGTCAATGAGCAGTTCTTC
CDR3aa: CASNLGVNEQFF

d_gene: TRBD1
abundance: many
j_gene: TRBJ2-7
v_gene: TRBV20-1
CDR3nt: TGCAGTGCTAGAGACACAGGGGGGAGCTCCTACGAGCAGTACTTC
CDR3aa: CSARDTGGSSYEQYF

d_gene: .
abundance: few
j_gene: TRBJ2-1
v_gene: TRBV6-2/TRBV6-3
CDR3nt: TGTGCCAGCAGTTCCTTTGCCCCCCGGAATGAGCAGTTCTTC
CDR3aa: CASSSFAPRNEQFF

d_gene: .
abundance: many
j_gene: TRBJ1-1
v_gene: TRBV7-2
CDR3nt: TGTGCCAGCAGCCCCGGGACGGTGAACACTGAAGCTTTCTTT
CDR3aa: CASSPGTVNTEAFF

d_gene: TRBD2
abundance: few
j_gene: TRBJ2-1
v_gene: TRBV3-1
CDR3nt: TGTGCCAGCAGCTATAGCGGGGGGGCTAATAATGAGCAGTTCTTC
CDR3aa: CASSYSGGANNEQFF

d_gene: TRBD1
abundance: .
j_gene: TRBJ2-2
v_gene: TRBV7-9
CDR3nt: TGTGCCAGCAGCCCGGGACAGGGTGTACAAGGAACCGGGGAGCTGTTTTTT
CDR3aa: CASSPGQGVQGTGELFF

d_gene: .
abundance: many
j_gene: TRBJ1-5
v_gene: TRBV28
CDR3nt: TGTGCCAGCAGGCGATTTCGGGAGAGCAATCAGCCCCAGCATTTT
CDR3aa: CASRRFRESNQPQHF

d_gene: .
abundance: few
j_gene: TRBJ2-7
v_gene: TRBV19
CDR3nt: TGTGCCAGTAGTATGGCGGCAGCTAATTCCTACGAGCAGTACTTC
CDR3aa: CASSMAAANSYEQYF

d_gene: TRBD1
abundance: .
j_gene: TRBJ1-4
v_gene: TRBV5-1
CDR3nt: TGCGCCAGCAGCACGGGACAGGTTAATGAAAAACTGTTTTTT
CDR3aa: CASSTGQVNEKLFF

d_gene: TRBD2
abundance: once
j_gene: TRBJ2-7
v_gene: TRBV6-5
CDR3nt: TGTGCCAGCAGTTTCGGGGTAGAGACTAGCGGGGGAAAACCCTACGAGCAGTACTTC
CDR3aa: CASSFGVETSGGKPYEQYF

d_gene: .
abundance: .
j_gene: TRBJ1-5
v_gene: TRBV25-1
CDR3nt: TGTGCCAGCGACGGCGGGGGAGATCAGCCCCAGCATTTT
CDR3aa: CASDGGGDQPQHF

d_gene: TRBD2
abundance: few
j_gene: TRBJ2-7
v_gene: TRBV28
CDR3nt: TGTGCCAGCAGTTCCTCCGGGACTAGCGGGTTGTACGAGCAGTACTTC
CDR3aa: CASSSSGTSGLYEQYF

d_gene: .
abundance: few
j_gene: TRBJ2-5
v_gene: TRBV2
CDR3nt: TGTGCCAGCAGTGATCTACCCACCCAAGAGACCCAGTACTTC
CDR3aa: CASSDLPTQETQYF

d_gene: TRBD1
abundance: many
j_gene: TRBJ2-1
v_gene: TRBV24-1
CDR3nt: TGTGCCACCAGTGATTTGCCCAGGGGGCCCTACAATGAGCAGTTCTTC
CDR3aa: CATSDLPRGPYNEQFF

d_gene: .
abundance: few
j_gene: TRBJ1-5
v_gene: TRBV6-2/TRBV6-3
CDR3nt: TGTGCCAGCAGTTACTTACGAGGAAGCAATCAGCCCCAGCATTTT
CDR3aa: CASSYLRGSNQPQHF

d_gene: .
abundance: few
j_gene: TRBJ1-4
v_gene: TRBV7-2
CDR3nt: TGTGCCAGCAGCTTAGGGTACGGGTGGAATGAAAAACTGTTTTTT
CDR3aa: CASSLGYGWNEKLFF

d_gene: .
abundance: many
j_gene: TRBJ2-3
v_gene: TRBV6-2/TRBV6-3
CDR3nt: TGTGCCAGCAGCCCACCCAGCCCAGATACGCAGTATTTT
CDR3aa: CASSPPSPDTQYF

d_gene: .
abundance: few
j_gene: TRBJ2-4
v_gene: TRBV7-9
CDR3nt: TGTGCCAGCAGCTCACCCCCAGGGGGGCAAAACATTCAGTACTTC
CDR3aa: CASSSPPGGQNIQYF

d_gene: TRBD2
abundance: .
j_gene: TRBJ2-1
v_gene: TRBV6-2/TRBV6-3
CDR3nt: TGTGCCAGCAAAATAGCGGGTAATTACAATGAGCAGTTCTTC
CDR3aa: CASKIAGNYNEQFF

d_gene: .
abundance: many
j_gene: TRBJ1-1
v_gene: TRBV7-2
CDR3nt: TGTGCCAGCAGCTTATGGGGTAAAGCTTTCTTT
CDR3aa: CASSLWGKAFF